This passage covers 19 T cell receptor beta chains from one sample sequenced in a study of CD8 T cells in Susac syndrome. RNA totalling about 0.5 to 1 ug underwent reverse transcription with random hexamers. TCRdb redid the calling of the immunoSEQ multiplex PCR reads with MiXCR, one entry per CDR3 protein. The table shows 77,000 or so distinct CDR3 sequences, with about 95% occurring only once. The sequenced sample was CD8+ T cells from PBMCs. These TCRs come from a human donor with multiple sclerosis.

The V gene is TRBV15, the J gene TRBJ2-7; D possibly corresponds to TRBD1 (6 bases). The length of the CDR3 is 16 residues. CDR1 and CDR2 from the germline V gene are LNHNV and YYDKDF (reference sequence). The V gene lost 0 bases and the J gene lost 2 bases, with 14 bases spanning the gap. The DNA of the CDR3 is TGTGCCACCAGCAGAGAGACTGGGACACAGACCTACGAGCAGTACTTC. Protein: CATSRETGTQTYEQYF.

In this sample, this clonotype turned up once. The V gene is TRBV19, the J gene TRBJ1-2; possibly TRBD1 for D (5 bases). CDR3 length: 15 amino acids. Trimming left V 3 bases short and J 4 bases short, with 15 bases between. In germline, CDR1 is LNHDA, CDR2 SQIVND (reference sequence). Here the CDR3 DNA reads TGTGCCAGTAGTATTTTATCGACAGCTTTCTATGGCTACACCTTC. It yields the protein CASSILSTAFYGYTF.

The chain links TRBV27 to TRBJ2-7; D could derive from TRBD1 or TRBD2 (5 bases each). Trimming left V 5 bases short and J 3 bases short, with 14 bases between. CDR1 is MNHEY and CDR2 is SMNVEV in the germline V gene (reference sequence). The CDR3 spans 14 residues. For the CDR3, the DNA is TGTGCCAGCAGTGTGAGACAGACTATCTACGAGCAGTACTTC. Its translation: CASSVRQTIYEQYF.

CDR3 region: CASSYTGNNQPQHF. Here the CDR3 DNA reads TGTGCCAGCAGTTACACAGGGAACAATCAGCCCCAGCATTTT. J is TRBJ1-5 and V is TRBV27; possible D gene TRBD1, 6 bases. The CDR3 is made up of 14 amino acids. The V end was cut by 4 bases, the J end by 3 bases, with 10 bases between. The germline gives CDR1 MNHEY, CDR2 SMNVEV (reference sequence).

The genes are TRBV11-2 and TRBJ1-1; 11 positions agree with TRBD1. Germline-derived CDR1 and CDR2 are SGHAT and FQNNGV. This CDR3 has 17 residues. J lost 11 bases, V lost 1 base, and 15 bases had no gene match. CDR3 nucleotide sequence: TGTGCCAGCAGCTTAGCCCCGGACAGGGGGCCTGAAAATGAGGCTTTCTTT. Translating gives CASSLAPDRGPENEAFF.

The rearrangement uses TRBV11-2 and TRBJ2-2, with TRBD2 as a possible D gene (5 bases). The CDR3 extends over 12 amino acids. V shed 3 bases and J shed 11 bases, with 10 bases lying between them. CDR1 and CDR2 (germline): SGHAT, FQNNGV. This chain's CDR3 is CASSFGGQELFF. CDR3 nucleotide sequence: TGTGCCAGCAGCTTCGGAGGCCAAGAGCTGTTTTTT.

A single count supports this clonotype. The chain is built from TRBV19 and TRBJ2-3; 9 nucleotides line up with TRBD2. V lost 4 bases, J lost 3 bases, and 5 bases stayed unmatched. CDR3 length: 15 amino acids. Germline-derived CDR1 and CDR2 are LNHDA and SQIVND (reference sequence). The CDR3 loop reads CASSTDGLATDTQYF. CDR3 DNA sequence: TGTGCCAGTAGTACCGACGGACTAGCGACAGATACGCAGTATTTT.

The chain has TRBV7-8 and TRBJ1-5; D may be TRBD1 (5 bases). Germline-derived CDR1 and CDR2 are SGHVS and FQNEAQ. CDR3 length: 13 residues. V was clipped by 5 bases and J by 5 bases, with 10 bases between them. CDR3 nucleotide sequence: TGTGCCAGCAGCCTACAGGAAGATCAGCCCCAGCATTTT. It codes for CASSLQEDQPQHF.

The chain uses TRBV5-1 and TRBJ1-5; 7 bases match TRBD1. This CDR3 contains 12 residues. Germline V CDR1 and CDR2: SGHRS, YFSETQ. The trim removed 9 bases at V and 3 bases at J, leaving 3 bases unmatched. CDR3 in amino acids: CAKTGANQPQHF. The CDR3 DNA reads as TGCGCCAAAACAGGGGCCAATCAGCCCCAGCATTTT. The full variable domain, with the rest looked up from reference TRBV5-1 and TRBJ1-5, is KAGVTQTPRYLIKTRGQQVTLSCSPISGHRSVSWYQQTPGQGLQFLFEYFSETQRNKGNFPGRFSGRQFSNSRSEMNVSTLELGDSALYLCAKTGANQPQHFGDGTRLSIL.

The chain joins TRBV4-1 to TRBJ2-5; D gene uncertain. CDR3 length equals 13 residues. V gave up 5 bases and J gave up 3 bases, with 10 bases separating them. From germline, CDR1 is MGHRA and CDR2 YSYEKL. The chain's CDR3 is CASSINPKETQYF. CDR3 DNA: TGCGCCAGCAGCATTAACCCCAAAGAGACCCAGTACTTC.

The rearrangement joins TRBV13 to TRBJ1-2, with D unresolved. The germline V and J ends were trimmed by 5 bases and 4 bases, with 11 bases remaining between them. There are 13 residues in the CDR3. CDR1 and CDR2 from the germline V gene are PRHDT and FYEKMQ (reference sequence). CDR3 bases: TGTGCCAGCAGCGATTCCGGGGTCTATGGCTACACCTTC. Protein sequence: CASSDSGVYGYTF.

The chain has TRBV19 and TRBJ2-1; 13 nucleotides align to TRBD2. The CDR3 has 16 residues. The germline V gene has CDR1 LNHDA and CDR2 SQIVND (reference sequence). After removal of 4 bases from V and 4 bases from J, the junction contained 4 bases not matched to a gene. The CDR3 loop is CASSRGLAGTYNEQFF. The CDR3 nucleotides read TGTGCCAGTAGTAGGGGACTAGCGGGAACTTACAATGAGCAGTTCTTC.

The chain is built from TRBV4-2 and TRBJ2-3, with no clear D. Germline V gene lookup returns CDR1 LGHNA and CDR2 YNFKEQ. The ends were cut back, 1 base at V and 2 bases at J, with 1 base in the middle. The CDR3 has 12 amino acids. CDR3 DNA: TGTGCCAGCAGCCAAGCCACAGATACGCAGTATTTT. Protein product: CASSQATDTQYF.

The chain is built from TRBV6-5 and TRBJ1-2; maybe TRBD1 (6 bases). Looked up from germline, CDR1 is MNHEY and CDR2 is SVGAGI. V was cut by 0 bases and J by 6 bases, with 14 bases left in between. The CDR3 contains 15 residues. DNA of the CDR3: TGTGCCAGCAGTTACTCTGCAGGGGCCAGTAATGGCTACACCTTC. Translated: CASSYSAGASNGYTF.

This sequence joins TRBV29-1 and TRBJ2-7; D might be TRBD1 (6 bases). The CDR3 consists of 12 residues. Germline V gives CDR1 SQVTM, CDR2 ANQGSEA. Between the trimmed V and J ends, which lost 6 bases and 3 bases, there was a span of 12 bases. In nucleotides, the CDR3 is TGCAGCGTGACAGGAGAACTCTACGAGCAGTACTTC. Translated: CSVTGELYEQYF.

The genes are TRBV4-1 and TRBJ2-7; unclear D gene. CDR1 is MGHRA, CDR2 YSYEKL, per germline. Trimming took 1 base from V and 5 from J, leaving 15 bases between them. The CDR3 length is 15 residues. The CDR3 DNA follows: TGCGCCAGCAGCCAAGCGATCACTGGAACCGACGAGCAGTACTTC. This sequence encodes CASSQAITGTDEQYF.

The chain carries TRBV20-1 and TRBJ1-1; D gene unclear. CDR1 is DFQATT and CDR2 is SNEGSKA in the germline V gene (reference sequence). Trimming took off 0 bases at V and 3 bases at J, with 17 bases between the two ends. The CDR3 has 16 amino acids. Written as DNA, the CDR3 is TGCAGTGCTAGAGATGTCTACACTTCGGGGTACACTGAAGCTTTCTTT. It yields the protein CSARDVYTSGYTEAFF.

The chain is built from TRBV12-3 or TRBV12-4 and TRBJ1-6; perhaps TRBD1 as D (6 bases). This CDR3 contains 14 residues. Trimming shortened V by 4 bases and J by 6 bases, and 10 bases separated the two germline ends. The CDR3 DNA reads TGTGCCAGCAGTTCGGCAGGGGTTAATTCACCCCTCCACTTT. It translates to CASSSAGVNSPLHF.

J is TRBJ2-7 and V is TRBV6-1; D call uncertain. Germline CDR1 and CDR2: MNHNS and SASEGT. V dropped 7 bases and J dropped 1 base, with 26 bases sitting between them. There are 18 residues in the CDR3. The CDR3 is CASTIAESDRDYSYEQYF. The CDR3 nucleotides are TGTGCCAGCACCATCGCCGAATCGGATAGGGATTATTCCTACGAGCAGTACTTC.